This T cell receptor (beta chain) was observed in a study of PD-1 blockade in classical Hodgkin lymphoma. Noted time point: newly diagnosed, previously untreated cHL patient sample. Study-wide results and caveats: Before treatment, TCR diversity in newly diagnosed patients was reportedly lower than in healthy donors. The repertoire differences lack a defined cause, possibly disease activity or prior therapy.

A note on this clone: Its antigen remains unidentified.

The CDR3 has 17 residues. CDR1 and CDR2 from the germline V gene are SEHNR and FQNEAQ (reference sequence). Trimming took off 0 bases at V and 2 bases at J, with 16 bases between the two ends. Profiling relied on immunoSEQ multiplex PCR, and the TCRdb table lists in-frame clones only, not all of them. Of about 30,000 clones in the sample, 90% to 95% were seen once. This TCR derives from a human donor with classical Hodgkin lymphoma. The sequencing input was peripheral blood mononuclear cells (PBMCs). V usage is TRBV7-9 and J usage is TRBJ2-5; D is perhaps TRBD1 (6 bases). The CDR3 protein is CASSLAGTHSIQETQYF. The CDR3 DNA follows: TGTGCCAGCAGCTTAGCTGGGACACACAGTATACAAGAGACCCAGTACTTC.